A selection of T cell receptor beta chains follows, all from one sample in a study of post-analysis software for immune sequencing data. TCRdb re-called the PCR reads with MiXCR, one entry per CDR3 protein. This table holds 150,000 to 200,000 distinct CDR3 sequences, 30% found once. The sample was blood. The receptors originated from a girl between 5 and 17 years old with multiple sclerosis. CDR3s include the opening cysteine and the closing phenylalanine or tryptophan. D genes are given only for firm matches.

J,D,V,CDR3
TRBJ2-7,.,TRBV18,CASPLTAPVGRYEQYF
TRBJ2-1,TRBD2,TRBV6-2/TRBV6-3,CASSYSMVAGGYKQFF
TRBJ2-4,.,TRBV5-1,CASSYEGHIQYF
TRBJ2-7,TRBD1,TRBV7-2,CASRKGTGGSREQYF
TRBJ1-1,.,TRBV6-6,CASRDTRGRNIEAFF
TRBJ1-2,.,TRBV30,CAWTTPLAPFPRYGYTF
TRBJ1-1,.,TRBV10-3,CAISSTLNTEAFF
TRBJ2-1,TRBD2,TRBV4-1,CASNSKISSGSHYNEQFF
TRBJ2-7,.,TRBV5-6,CASSLPTRRDEQYF
TRBJ2-6,.,TRBV5-1,CASRSPGSSGANVLTF
TRBJ2-7,TRBD1,TRBV10-2,CASSVSGGYEQYF
TRBJ1-1,.,TRBV3-1,CASSQESTLNTEAFF
TRBJ2-7,.,TRBV7-2,CASSLDFSYEQYF
TRBJ2-2,TRBD2,TRBV20-1,CSAKGGRASGELFF
TRBJ2-7,TRBD1,TRBV7-6,CASSSLDRVQDEQYF
TRBJ1-1,.,TRBV7-3,CASSRTSDTEAFF
TRBJ1-1,.,TRBV12-3/TRBV12-4,CASRTGSPEAFF
TRBJ2-1,.,TRBV7-2,CASSLGSGDEQFF
TRBJ2-1,TRBD2,TRBV20-1,CSAVTSGMNEQFF
TRBJ2-1,TRBD2,TRBV7-3,CASGTPGGGKFF
TRBJ2-2,.,TRBV12-3/TRBV12-4,CASSFLKINTGELFF
TRBJ1-1,.,TRBV5-1,CASTQGGVDTEAFF
TRBJ2-5,TRBD2,TRBV27,CASSLQREGYNEQYF
TRBJ1-5,.,TRBV10-3,CAIRGGDPNQPQHF
TRBJ1-2,.,TRBV20-1,CSARDPLTGPNYGYTF
TRBJ1-4,.,TRBV5-1,CASSLAGAPNEKLFF
TRBJ1-1,.,TRBV20-1,CSASPGSREAFF
TRBJ2-2,.,TRBV29-1,CSVELSRGVGELFF
TRBJ2-5,TRBD1,TRBV6-1,CASPIQGVRETQYF